Following are 13 T cell receptor beta chains from one sample sequenced in a study of blood T cells in healthy people across ages. Next came a second PCR, run for about 7 to 12 cycles, which used a sample-barcoded 5' primer along with a J-beta primer mix. TCRdb processed the 5' RACE reads anew with MiXCR; each CDR3 protein has one entry. The table records 1 million or so distinct CDR3 sequences, roughly 24% of them present only once. These data also formed part of another study, on T cells of mothers and their children.

Material: blood. These receptors all come from a girl aged 2-9 years in good health.

The genes are TRBV7-9 and TRBJ2-5, with 7 positions matching TRBD1. Trimming took 4 bases from V and 5 from J; bases not matched to a gene: 10. The germline V gene has CDR1 SEHNR and CDR2 FQNEAQ (reference sequence). This CDR3 spans 15 amino acids. The CDR3 DNA is TGTGCCAGCAGCTCCGACAGGGAAGTAAGGGAGACCCAGTACTTC. Protein sequence: CASSSDREVRETQYF. Full variable domain (remainder filled in from reference TRBV7-9 and TRBJ2-5): DTGVSQNPRHKITKRGQNVTFRCDPISEHNRLYWYRQTLGQGPEFLTYFQNEAQLEKSRLLSDRFSAERPKGSFSTLEIQRTEQGDSAMYLCASSSDREVRETQYFGPGTRLLVL.

CDR3 DNA sequence: TGTGCCAGCTCACAATACAGGGGGCGAGAGGACGAGCAGTACTTC. Translation: CASSQYRGREDEQYF. The V call is TRBV18, the J call TRBJ2-7; TRBD1 aligns across 9 bases. Unmatched junction bases numbered 9, after V lost 4 bases and J lost 5 bases. There are 15 residues in the CDR3. CDR1 is KGHSH, CDR2 LQKENI, per germline.

As DNA, the CDR3 is TGTGCCAGCAGCTTGGGACTGGTTAGCAGCGGGAATGAGCAGTTCTTC. Translating it yields CASSLGLVSSGNEQFF. The rearrangement uses TRBV5-6 and TRBJ2-1; TRBD2 might be the D (6 bases). The germline V and J ends were trimmed by 0 bases and 7 bases, with 17 bases remaining between them. The CDR3 consists of 16 residues. In germline, CDR1 is SGHDT, CDR2 YYEEEE. Full variable domain (rest looked up from reference TRBV5-6 and TRBJ2-1): DAGVTQSPTHLIKTRGQQVTLRCSPKSGHDTVSWYQQALGQGPQFIFQYYEEEERQRGNFPDRFSGHQFPNYSSELNVNALLLGDSALYLCASSLGLVSSGNEQFFGPGTRLTVL.

The V gene is TRBV20-1, the J gene TRBJ2-7; a weak D match, TRBD1 (7 bases). Per germline, CDR1 DFQATT and CDR2 SNEGSKA (reference sequence). The CDR3 contains 15 residues. Trimming pared 3 bases from V and 9 bases from J, leaving 24 bases between. The CDR3 is CSASNRQGREMVQYF. For the CDR3, the DNA is TGCAGTGCTAGTAATAGACAGGGCCGGGAGATGGTGCAGTACTTC.

The rearrangement uses TRBV6-5 and TRBJ2-5, with TRBD1 identical over 7 bases. Trimming cost V 5 bases and J 2 bases; bases outside gene matches: 2. The CDR3 is 13 amino acids. Looked up from germline, CDR1 is MNHEY and CDR2 is SVGAGI. CDR3: CASSGDRQETQYF. The CDR3 DNA sequence: TGTGCCAGCAGTGGGGACAGACAAGAGACCCAGTACTTC.

J is TRBJ2-2 and V is TRBV6-6; TRBD2 aligns across 8 bases. After removal of 2 bases from V and 7 bases from J, the junction contained 9 bases not matched to a gene. CDR3 length: 16 residues. Per the germline V gene, CDR1 is MNHNY and CDR2 is SVGAGI (reference sequence). This chain's CDR3 is CASSYLGPGGGGELFF. CDR3 sequence (DNA): TGTGCCAGCAGTTACCTAGGCCCCGGGGGGGGCGGGGAGCTGTTTTTT.

The CDR3 region is CASSHDRPPSQETQYF. The CDR3 nucleotides are TGTGCCAGCAGCCACGATCGACCGCCGTCACAAGAGACCCAGTACTTC. This chain links TRBV3-1 with TRBJ2-5; D unclear. V was trimmed by 3 bases and J by 2 bases, leaving 16 bases between them. The CDR3 length is 16 residues. The germline V gene has CDR1 LGHDT and CDR2 YNNKEL (reference sequence).

The gene calls are TRBV4-3 and TRBJ2-1; D unclear. The V gene's germline CDR1 is LGHNA and CDR2 YSLEER. This CDR3 region has 17 residues. The V end was cut by 0 bases, the J end by 0 bases, with 12 bases between. The CDR3 reads CASSQDQPYSSYNEQFF. The CDR3 bases are TGCGCCAGCAGCCAAGATCAACCATATAGCTCCTACAATGAGCAGTTCTTC.

The table lists this clonotype with a few counts. The gene calls are TRBV28 and TRBJ1-5, with unresolved D. CDR1 is MDHEN, CDR2 SYDVKM, per germline. The length of the CDR3 is 14 residues. V gave up 7 bases and J gave up 0 bases, with 10 bases separating them. The CDR3 nucleotides read TGTGCCAGCACCTTGGGGTATAGCAATCAGCCCCAGCATTTT. Its translation: CASTLGYSNQPQHF.

This clonotype was recorded once. The J gene is TRBJ2-3, the V gene TRBV4-1, with 9 bases matching TRBD2. This CDR3 spans 18 amino acids. J lost 0 bases, V lost 4 bases, and 11 bases had no gene match. The germline V gene has CDR1 MGHRA and CDR2 YSYEKL. The CDR3 loop reads CASSPRGVSGGSTDTQYF. The DNA of the CDR3 is TGCGCCAGCAGCCCCCGTGGGGTTAGCGGGGGTAGCACAGATACGCAGTATTTT.

In its sample, this clonotype was seen a few times. The gene calls are TRBV5-4 and TRBJ2-6; no clear D. The CDR3 has 16 amino acids. CDR1 and CDR2 (germline): SGHNT, YYREEE (reference sequence). Deletions cut 0 bases from V and 0 bases from J, with 7 bases between. The CDR3 DNA follows: TGTGCCAGCAGCTTGGACGCAGACTCTGGGGCCAACGTCCTGACTTTC. It codes for CASSLDADSGANVLTF.

CDR3: CASSLVTSESDTQYF. In DNA, the CDR3 is TGCGCCAGCAGCTTGGTCACTAGCGAGTCAGATACGCAGTATTTT. J is TRBJ2-3 and V is TRBV5-1; 7 bases are a match to TRBD2. The CDR3 totals 15 residues. Per the germline V gene, CDR1 is SGHRS and CDR2 is YFSETQ. J lost 4 bases, V lost 0 bases, and 5 bases had no gene match.

This clonotype was observed a handful of times. The chain joins TRBV6-6 to TRBJ1-6; D is unclear. V was pared by 0 bases and J by 15 bases, with 15 bases between. The V gene's germline CDR1 is MNHNY and CDR2 SVGAGI (reference sequence). The CDR3 totals 14 residues. The CDR3 region is CASSYSMGPGILHF. As DNA, the CDR3 is TGTGCCAGCAGTTACTCGATGGGCCCTGGGATCCTCCACTTT.